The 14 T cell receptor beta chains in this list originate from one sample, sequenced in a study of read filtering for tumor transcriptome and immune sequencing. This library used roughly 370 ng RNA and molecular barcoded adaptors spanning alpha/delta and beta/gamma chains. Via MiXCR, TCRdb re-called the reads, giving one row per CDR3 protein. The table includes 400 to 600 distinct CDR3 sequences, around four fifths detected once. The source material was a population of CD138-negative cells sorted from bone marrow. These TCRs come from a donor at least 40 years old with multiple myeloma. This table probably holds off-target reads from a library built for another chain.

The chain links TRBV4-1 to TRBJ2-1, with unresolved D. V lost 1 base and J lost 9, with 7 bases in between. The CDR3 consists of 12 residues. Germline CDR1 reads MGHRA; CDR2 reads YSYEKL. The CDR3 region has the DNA TGCGCCAGCAGCCAAGCAATAAGTGAGCAGTTCTTC. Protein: CASSQAISEQFF.

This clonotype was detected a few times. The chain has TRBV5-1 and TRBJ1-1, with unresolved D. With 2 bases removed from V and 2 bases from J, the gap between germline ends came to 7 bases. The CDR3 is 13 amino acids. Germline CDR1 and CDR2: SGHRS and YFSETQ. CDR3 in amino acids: CASSFRTNTEAFF. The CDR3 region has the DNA TGCGCCAGCAGCTTTCGGACTAACACTGAAGCTTTCTTT.

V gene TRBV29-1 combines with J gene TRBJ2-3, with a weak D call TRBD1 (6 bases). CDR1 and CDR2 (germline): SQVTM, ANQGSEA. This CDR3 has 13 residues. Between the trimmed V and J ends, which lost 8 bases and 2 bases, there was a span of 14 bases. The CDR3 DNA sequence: TGCAGCACGGATGTGGGACACACAGATACGCAGTATTTT. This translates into CSTDVGHTDTQYF.

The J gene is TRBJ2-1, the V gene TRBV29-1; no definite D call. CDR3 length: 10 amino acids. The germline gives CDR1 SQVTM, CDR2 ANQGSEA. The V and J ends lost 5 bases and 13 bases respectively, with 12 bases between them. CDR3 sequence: CSVLSASQFF. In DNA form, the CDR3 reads TGCAGCGTTCTCTCGGCATCCCAGTTCTTC.

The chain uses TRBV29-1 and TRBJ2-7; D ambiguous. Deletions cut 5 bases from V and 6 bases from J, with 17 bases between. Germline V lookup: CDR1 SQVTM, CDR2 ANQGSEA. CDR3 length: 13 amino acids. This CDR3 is CSVNGALGIEQYF. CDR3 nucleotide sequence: TGCAGCGTTAATGGAGCCCTAGGAATCGAGCAGTACTTC.

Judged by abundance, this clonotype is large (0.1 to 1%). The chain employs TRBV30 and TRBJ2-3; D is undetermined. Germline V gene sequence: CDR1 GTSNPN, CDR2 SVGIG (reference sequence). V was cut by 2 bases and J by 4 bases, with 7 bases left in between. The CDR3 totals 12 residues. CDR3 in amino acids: CAWSFGPDTQYF. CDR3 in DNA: TGTGCCTGGAGTTTCGGACCAGATACGCAGTATTTT.

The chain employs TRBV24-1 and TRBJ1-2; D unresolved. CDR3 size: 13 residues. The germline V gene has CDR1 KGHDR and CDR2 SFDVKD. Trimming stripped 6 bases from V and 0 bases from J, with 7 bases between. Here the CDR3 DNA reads TGTGCCACCAGTTACAGTTCTAACTATGGCTACACCTTC. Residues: CATSYSSNYGYTF.

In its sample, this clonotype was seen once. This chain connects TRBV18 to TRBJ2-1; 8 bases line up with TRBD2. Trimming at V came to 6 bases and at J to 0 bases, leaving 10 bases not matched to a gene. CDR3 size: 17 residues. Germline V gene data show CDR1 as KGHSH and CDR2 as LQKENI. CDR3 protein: CASSRITSGSSYNEQFF. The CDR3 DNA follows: TGTGCCAGCTCCCGAATTACTAGCGGAAGCTCCTACAATGAGCAGTTCTTC.

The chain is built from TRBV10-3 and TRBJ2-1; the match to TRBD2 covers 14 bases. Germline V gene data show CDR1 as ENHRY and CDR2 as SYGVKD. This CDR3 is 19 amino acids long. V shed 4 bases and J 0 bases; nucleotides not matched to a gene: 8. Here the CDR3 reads CAISAPGLAGESSYNEQFF. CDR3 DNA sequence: TGTGCCATCAGTGCCCCGGGACTAGCGGGAGAGAGCTCCTACAATGAGCAGTTCTTC.

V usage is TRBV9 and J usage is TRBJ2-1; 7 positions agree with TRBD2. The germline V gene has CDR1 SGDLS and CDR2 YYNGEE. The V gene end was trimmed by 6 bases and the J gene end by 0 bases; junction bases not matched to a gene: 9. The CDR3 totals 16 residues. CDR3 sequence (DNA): TGTGCCAGCACCCCGCCGGGAGGAGGCTCCTACAATGAGCAGTTCTTC. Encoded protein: CASTPPGGGSYNEQFF.

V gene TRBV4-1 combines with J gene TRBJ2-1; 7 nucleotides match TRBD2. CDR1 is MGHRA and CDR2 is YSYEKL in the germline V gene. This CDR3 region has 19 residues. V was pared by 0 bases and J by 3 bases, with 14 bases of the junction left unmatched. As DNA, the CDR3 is TGCGCCAGCAGCCAAGATCTTCCTAGCGGACCAATATTCTACAATGAGCAGTTCTTC. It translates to CASSQDLPSGPIFYNEQFF.

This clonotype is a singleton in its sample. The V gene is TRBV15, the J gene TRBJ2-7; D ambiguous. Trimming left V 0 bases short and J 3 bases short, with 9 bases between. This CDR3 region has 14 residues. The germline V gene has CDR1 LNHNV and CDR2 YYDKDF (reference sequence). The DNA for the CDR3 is TGTGCCACCAGCAGAGACCTGGACCTCTACGAGCAGTACTTC. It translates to CATSRDLDLYEQYF.

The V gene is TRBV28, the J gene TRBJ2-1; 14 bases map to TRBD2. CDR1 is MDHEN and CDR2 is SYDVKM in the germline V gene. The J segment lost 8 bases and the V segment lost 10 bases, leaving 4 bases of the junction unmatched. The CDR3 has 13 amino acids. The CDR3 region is CATRTSGRYEQFF. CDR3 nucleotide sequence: TGTGCCACCCGGACTAGCGGGAGGTATGAGCAGTTCTTC.

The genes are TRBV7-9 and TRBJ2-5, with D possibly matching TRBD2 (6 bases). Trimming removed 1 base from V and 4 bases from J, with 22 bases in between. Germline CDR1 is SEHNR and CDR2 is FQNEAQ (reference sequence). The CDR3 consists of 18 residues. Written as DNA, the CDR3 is TGTGCCAGCAGCTTAGGTCGGGTACGGACTACCGGCCGAGAGACCCAGTACTTC. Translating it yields CASSLGRVRTTGRETQYF.